This TCR beta chain was documented in a study of blood T cells in healthy people across ages. The CDR3 contains 11 residues. The germline V gene encodes CDR1 MGHDK and CDR2 SYGVNS. Trimming stripped 11 bases from V and 7 bases from J, with 14 bases between. Using a J-beta primer mix together with a sample-barcoded 5' primer, a second PCR was run for roughly 7 to 12 cycles. TCRdb recomputed calls from the 5' RACE reads with MiXCR, one row per CDR3 protein. The sample consists of 800,000 to 1,300,000 distinct CDR3 sequences, around 25% of them appearing once. Study-wide results and limits: A greater number of naive CD4+ cells and higher diversity distinguished long-lived donors from aged donors. Possibly, changes in expanded clonotypes were confounded because donor CMV status was unknown.

The table lists this clonotype with a few counts. The antigen remains unidentified. The data also belong to a second study, concerning T cells of mothers and their children. In that study: The sample comes from nine or ten healthy Caucasian donors: mothers and children.

Sequencing used blood. The chain has TRBV25-1 and TRBJ1-2, with D perhaps TRBD1 (5 bases). This clonotype was sampled from a girl aged 2-10 years in good health. The DNA of the CDR3 is TGTGCCGGTTCAGGGATGGGTGGCTACACCTTC. Translation gives CAGSGMGGYTF.